This TCR beta chain comes out of a study of cytomegalovirus exposure and HLA in healthy donors. J gave up 8 bases and V 5 bases, and 6 bases lay outside the gene matches. CDR3 length: 13 residues. Germline loops: CDR1 KGHSY, CDR2 FQNENV. This clone showed up just a few times. The antigen remains unidentified. Whole-study results and caveats: Reportedly, cytomegalovirus status was diagnosed with high sensitivity and specificity.

Use of 60 Vbeta and 13 Jbeta primers characterized the PCR. Sequencing used immunoSEQ multiplex PCR; TCRdb keeps in-frame clones, though not all of them. The sample has approximately 70,000 clones; around two thirds are singletons. The TCR comes from a woman between 45 and 65 years old in good health and CMV-seropositive. The chain joins TRBV16 to TRBJ2-1; 7 bases match TRBD2. Sample: PBMCs. The CDR3 loop is CASSETSSDEQFF. In nucleotides, the CDR3 is TGTGCCAGCAGCGAGACTAGCTCAGATGAGCAGTTCTTC.